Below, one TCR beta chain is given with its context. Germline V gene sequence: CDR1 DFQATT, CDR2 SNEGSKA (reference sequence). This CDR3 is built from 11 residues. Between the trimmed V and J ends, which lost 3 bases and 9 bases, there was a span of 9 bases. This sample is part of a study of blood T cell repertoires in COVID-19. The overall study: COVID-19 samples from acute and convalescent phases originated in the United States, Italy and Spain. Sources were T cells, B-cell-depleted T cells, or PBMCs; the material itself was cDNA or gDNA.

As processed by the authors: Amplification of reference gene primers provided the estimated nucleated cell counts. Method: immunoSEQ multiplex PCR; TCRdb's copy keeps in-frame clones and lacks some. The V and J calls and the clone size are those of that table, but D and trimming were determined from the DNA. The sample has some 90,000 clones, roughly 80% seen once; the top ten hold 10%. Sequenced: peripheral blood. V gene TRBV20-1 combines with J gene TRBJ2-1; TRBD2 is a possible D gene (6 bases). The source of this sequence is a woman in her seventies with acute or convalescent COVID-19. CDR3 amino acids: CSASRGGEQFF. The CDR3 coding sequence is TGCAGTGCTAGTAGGGGAGGTGAGCAGTTCTTC.